This paragraph covers one TCR beta chain sequence. This CDR3 comprises 23 residues. Between the trimmed V and J ends, which lost 6 bases and 0 bases, there was a span of 37 bases. This record belongs to a study of T cell responses to AZD1222 COVID-19 vaccine. The assay was immunoSEQ multiplex PCR, and TCRdb's table has in-frame clones only and misses some. The data contain about 110,000 clones, roughly 88% of them singletons. The source is an adult who received the AZD1222 COVID-19 vaccine. The sequencing here drew on peripheral blood, taken 28 days after the second AZD1222 dose. This chain connects TRBV5-3 to TRBJ1-5; TRBD1 is a possible D gene (6 bases). TRBV5-3 counts as an open reading frame of uncertain function. CDR3 sequence (DNA): TGTGCCAGAAAACCGAAGAGGCGGGACACGCGTTATTCGGCAGCGGATAGCAATCAGCCCCAGCATTTT. Amino acids: CARKPKRRDTRYSAADSNQPQHF.